These 7 T cell receptor beta chains were sequenced from one sample in a study of T cell clones after liver transplantation. Clones were read by immunoSEQ multiplex PCR, and TCRdb kept only the in-frame ones, dropping some. The data hold approximately 100,000 clones, with around four fifths observed a single time. Source: CD4+ T cells from blood, taken before liver transplant. The receptor set was obtained from a human donor who received a liver transplant.

The chain uses TRBV5-1 and TRBJ1-3; no firm D call. From germline, CDR1 is SGHRS and CDR2 YFSETQ. V lost 1 base and J 0 bases, leaving 2 bases between the germline ends. This CDR3 comprises 13 residues. CDR3 DNA: TGCGCCAGCAGCTTGCTCTCTGGAAACACCATATATTTT. This codes for CASSLLSGNTIYF.

The rearrangement joins TRBV27 to TRBJ2-1; D is tentatively TRBD1 or TRBD2 (5 bases each). The CDR3 runs 17 residues. In germline, CDR1 is MNHEY, CDR2 SMNVEV (reference sequence). Trimming took off 4 bases at V and 3 bases at J, with 19 bases between the two ends. In nucleotides, the CDR3 is TGTGCCAGCAGTTCCCAGACAACCTGGGACCTCTACAATGAGCAGTTCTTC. Translated: CASSSQTTWDLYNEQFF.

V is TRBV14 and J is TRBJ2-7; D not resolved. Germline V lookup: CDR1 SGHDN, CDR2 FVKESK. V gave up 2 bases and J gave up 5 bases, with 7 bases separating them. The CDR3 runs to 12 residues. CDR3 in DNA: TGTGCCAGCAGCCAAATCCTCCACGAGCAGTACTTC. Translation gives CASSQILHEQYF.

The rearrangement joins TRBV6-1 to TRBJ1-4; tentative D call: TRBD1 (5 bases). V was clipped by 6 bases and J by 5 bases, with 16 bases between them. The CDR3 length is 15 residues. From germline, CDR1 is MNHNS and CDR2 SASEGT. CDR3: CASSVRDGGNEKLFF. In DNA, the CDR3 is TGTGCCAGCAGCGTAAGGGACGGGGGGAATGAAAAACTGTTTTTT.

The chain joins TRBV19 to TRBJ1-1; 7 bases align to TRBD1. The CDR3 totals 13 residues. V lost 4 bases to trimming and J lost 11 bases; unmatched junction nucleotides: 10. The V gene's germline CDR1 is LNHDA and CDR2 SQIVND (reference sequence). The CDR3 DNA reads TGTGCCAGTAGTACCACCCGACAGGGACTGGCTTTCTTT. Amino acids: CASSTTRQGLAFF.

V and J are TRBV12-5 and TRBJ2-1, with 12 bases matching TRBD2. The germline V gene has CDR1 LGHNT and CDR2 FRNRAP. The CDR3 is 14 residues long. Trimming cost V 6 bases and J 12 bases; bases outside gene matches: 9. The CDR3 loop reads CASGLLAGGGAQFF. CDR3 coding DNA: TGTGCTAGTGGCCTACTAGCGGGGGGAGGGGCGCAGTTCTTC.

The chain carries TRBV5-1 and TRBJ2-3; D possibly matches TRBD1 or TRBD2 (5 bases each). This CDR3 comprises 14 residues. Germline V gives CDR1 SGHRS, CDR2 YFSETQ. The V end was cut by 4 bases, the J end by 3 bases, with 12 bases between. CDR3 bases: TGCGCCAGCAGCCGAATCGGGGCTACAGATACGCAGTATTTT. The encoded protein is CASSRIGATDTQYF.